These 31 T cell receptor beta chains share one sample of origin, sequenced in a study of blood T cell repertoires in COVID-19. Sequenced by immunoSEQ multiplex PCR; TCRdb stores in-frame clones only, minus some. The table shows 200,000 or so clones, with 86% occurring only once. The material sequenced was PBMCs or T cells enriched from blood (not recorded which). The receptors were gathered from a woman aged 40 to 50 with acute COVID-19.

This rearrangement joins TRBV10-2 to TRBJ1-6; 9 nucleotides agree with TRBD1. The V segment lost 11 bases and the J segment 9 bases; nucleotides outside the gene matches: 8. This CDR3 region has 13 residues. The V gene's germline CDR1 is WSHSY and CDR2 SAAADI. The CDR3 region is CASGGTGTSPLHF. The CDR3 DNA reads TGCGCCTCCGGGGGGACAGGGACTTCACCCCTCCACTTT.

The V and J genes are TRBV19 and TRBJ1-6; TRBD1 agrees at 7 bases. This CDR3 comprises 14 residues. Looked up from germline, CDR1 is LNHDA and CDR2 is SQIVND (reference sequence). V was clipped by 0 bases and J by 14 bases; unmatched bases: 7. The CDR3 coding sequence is TGTGCCAGTAGTATAGACAGGGGGTCGAAAACCCTCCACTTT. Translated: CASSIDRGSKTLHF. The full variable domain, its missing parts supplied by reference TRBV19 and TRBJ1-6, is DGGITQSPKYLFRKEGQNVTLSCEQNLNHDAMYWYRQDPGQGLRLIYYSQIVNDFQKGDIAEGYSVSREKKESFPLTVTSAQKNPTAFYLCASSIDRGSKTLHFGNGTRLTVT.

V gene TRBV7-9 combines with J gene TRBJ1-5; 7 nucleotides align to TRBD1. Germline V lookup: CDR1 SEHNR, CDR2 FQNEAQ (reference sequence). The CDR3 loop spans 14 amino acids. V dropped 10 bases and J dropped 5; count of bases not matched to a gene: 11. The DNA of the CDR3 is TGTGCCACACGCCGGACAGGATTTGATCAGCCCCAGCATTTT. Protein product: CATRRTGFDQPQHF.

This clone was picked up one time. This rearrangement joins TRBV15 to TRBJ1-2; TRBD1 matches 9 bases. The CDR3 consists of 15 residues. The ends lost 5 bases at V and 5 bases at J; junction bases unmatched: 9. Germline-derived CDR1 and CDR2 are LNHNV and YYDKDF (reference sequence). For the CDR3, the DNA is TGTGCCACCAGCTCCCGGACAGGGGCGAAGTATGGCTACACCTTC. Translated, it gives CATSSRTGAKYGYTF.

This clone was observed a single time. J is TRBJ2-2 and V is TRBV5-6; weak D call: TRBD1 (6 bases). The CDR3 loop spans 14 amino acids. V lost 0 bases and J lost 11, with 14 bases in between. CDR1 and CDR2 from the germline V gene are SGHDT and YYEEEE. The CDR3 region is CASSLDSRQVELFF. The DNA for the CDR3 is TGTGCCAGCAGCTTGGATTCTCGACAGGTCGAGCTGTTTTTT.

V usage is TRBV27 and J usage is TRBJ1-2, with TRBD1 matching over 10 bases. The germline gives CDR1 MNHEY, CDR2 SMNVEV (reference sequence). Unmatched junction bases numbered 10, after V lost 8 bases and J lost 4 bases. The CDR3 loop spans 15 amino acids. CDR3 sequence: CASGWTGGSGYGYTF. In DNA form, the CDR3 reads TGTGCCAGCGGATGGACAGGGGGTTCAGGCTATGGCTACACCTTC.

The CDR3 sequence is CASSLGANYGYTF. CDR3 DNA: TGTGCCAGCAGCTTAGGGGCAAACTATGGCTACACCTTC. This chain links TRBV7-9 with TRBJ1-2, with D uncertain. V lost 1 base and J lost 2, with 5 bases in between. The CDR3 loop spans 13 amino acids. Germline CDR1 SEHNR, CDR2 FQNEAQ (reference sequence).

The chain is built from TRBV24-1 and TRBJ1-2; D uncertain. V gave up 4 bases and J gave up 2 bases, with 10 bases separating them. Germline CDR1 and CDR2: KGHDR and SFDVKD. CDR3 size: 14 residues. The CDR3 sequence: CATSEGSLNYGYTF. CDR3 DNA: TGTGCCACCAGTGAAGGGAGTCTGAACTATGGCTACACCTTC.

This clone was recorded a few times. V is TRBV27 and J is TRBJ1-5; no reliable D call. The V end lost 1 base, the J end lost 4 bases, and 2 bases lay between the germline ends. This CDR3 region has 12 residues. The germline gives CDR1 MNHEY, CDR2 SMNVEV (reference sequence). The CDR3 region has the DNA TGTGCCAGCAGTTTATTAAATCAGCCCCAGCATTTT. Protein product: CASSLLNQPQHF.

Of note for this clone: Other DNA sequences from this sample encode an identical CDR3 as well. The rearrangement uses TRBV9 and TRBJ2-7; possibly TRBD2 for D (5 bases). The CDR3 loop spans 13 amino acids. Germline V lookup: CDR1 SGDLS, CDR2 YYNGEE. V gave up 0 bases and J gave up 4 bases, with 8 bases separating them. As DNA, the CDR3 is TGTGCCAGCAGCGTAGCACCGGGGTACGAGCAGTACTTC. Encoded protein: CASSVAPGYEQYF.

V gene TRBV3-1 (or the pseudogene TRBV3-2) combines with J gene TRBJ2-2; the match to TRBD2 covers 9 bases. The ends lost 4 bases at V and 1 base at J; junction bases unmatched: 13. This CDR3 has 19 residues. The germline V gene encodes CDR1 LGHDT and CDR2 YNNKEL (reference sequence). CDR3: CASSPPPPGLAQNTGELFF. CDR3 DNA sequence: TGTGCCAGCAGCCCGCCCCCCCCGGGACTAGCCCAGAACACCGGGGAGCTGTTTTTT.

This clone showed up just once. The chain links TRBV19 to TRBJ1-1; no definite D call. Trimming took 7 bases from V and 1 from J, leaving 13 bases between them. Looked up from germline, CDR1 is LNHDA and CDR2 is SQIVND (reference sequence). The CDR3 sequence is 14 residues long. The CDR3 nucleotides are TGTGCCAGTACCGTGACCGCGGAGAACACTGAAGCTTTCTTT. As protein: CASTVTAENTEAFF.

The CDR3 here is CASSLGRQTYEQYV. CDR3 in DNA: TGTGCCAGCAGCTTAGGCAGGCAAACCTACGAGCAGTACGTC. The chain uses TRBV7-8 and TRBJ2-7; D unclear. V dropped 1 base and J dropped 2 bases, with 9 bases sitting between them. Germline V gives CDR1 SGHVS, CDR2 FQNEAQ. The CDR3 loop spans 14 amino acids.

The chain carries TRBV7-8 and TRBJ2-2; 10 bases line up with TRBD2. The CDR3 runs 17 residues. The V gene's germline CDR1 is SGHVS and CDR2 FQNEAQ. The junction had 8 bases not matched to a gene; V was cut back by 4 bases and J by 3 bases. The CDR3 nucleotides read TGTGCCAGCAGCTACAACTTAGCGGGGGGCCACACCGGGGAGCTGTTTTTT. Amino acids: CASSYNLAGGHTGELFF.

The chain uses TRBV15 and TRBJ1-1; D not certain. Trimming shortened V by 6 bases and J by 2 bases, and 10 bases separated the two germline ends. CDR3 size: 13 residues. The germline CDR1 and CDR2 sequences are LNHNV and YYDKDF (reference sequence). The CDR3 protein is CATREGFNTEAFF. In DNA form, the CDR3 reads TGTGCCACCAGGGAGGGATTTAACACTGAAGCTTTCTTT. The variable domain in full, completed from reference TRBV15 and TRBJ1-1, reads DAMVIQNPRYQVTQFGKPVTLSCSQTLNHNVMYWYQQKSSQAPKLLFHYYDKDFNNEADTPDNFQSRRPNTSFCFLDIRSPGLGDTAMYLCATREGFNTEAFFGQGTRLTVV.

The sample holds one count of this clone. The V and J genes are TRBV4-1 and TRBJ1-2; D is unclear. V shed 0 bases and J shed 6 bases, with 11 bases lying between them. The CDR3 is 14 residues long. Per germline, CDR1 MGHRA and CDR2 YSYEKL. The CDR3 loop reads CASSQEQGRDGYTF. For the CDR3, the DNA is TGCGCCAGCAGCCAAGAACAAGGGAGGGATGGCTACACCTTC.

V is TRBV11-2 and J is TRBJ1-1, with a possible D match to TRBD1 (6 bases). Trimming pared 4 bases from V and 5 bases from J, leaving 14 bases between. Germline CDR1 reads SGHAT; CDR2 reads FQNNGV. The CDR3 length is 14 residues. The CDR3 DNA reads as TGTGCCAGCAGCTCCCGCGGGGGCCGGACTGAAGCTTTCTTT. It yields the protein CASSSRGGRTEAFF. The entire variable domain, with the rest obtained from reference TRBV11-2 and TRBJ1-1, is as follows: EAGVAQSPRYKIIEKRQSVAFWCNPISGHATLYWYQQILGQGPKLLIQFQNNGVVDDSQLPKDRFSAERLKGVDSTLKIQPAKLEDSAVYLCASSSRGGRTEAFFGQGTRLTVV.

The chain's CDR3 is CASTTVGALNTGELFF. The CDR3 DNA reads TGTGCCAGCACCACGGTAGGGGCCCTTAACACCGGGGAGCTGTTTTTT. The chain combines TRBV7-2 with TRBJ2-2; possible D gene TRBD1, 5 bases. V was cut by 7 bases and J by 2 bases, with 17 bases left in between. The germline CDR1 and CDR2 sequences are SGHTA and FQGNSA. This CDR3 is built from 16 residues.

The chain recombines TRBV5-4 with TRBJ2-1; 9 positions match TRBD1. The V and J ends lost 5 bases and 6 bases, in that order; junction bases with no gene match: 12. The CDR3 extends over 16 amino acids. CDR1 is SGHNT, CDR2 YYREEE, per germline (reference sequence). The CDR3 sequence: CASSMNPGQGLNEQFF. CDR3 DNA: TGTGCCAGCAGTATGAATCCGGGACAGGGCCTCAATGAGCAGTTCTTC.

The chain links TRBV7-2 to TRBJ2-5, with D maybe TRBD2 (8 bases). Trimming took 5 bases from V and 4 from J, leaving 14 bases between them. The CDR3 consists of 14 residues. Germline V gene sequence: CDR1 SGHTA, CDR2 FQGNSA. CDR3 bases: TGTGCCAGCAGCCCGGGAGGGGGCACAGAGACCCAGTACTTC. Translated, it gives CASSPGGGTETQYF. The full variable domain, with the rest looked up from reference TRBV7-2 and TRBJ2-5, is GAGVSQSPSNKVTEKGKDVELRCDPISGHTALYWYRQSLGQGLEFLIYFQGNSAPDKSGLPSDRFSAERTGGSVSTLTIQRTQQEDSAVYLCASSPGGGTETQYFGPGTRLLVL.

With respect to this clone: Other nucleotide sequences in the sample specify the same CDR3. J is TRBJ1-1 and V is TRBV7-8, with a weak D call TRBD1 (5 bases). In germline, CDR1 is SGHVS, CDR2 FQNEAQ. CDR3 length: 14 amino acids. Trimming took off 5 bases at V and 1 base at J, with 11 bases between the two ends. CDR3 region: CASSRRTGNTEAFF. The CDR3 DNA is TGTGCCAGCAGCCGACGAACAGGGAACACTGAAGCTTTCTTT. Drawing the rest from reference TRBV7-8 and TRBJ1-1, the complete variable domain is GAGVSQSPRYKVAKRGQDVALRCDPISGHVSLFWYQQALGQGPEFLTYFQNEAQLDKSGLPSDRFFAERPEGSVSTLKIQRTQQEDSAVYLCASSRRTGNTEAFFGQGTRLTVV.

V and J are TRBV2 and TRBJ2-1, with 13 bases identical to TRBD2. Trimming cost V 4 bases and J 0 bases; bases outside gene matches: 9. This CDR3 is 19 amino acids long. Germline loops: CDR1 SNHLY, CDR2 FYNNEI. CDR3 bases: TGTGCCAGCAGTGTGGGGACTAGCGGGGCCTTGAGCTCCTACAATGAGCAGTTCTTC. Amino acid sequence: CASSVGTSGALSSYNEQFF.

The CDR3 sequence is CASSGRGRGRGEKLFF. CDR3 coding DNA: TGTGCCAGCAGCGGCCGGGGCAGGGGGCGAGGTGAAAAACTGTTTTTT. The V gene is TRBV3-1 (or the pseudogene TRBV3-2), the J gene TRBJ1-4; 8 positions match TRBD1. The CDR3 runs to 16 residues. The trim removed 5 bases at V and 7 bases at J, leaving 12 bases unmatched. Germline CDR1 is LGHDT and CDR2 is YNNKEL (reference sequence).

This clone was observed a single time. CDR3 nucleotides: TGTGCCAGCAGCCTAGGGACAGGAGGTTACGAGCAGTACGTC. Translated, it gives CASSLGTGGYEQYV. The chain links TRBV5-5 to TRBJ2-7, with 8 bases matching TRBD1. Germline values: CDR1 SGHKS, CDR2 YYEKEE (reference sequence). The CDR3 has 14 residues. With 4 bases clipped from V and 4 bases from J, the junction kept 7 bases outside the gene matches.

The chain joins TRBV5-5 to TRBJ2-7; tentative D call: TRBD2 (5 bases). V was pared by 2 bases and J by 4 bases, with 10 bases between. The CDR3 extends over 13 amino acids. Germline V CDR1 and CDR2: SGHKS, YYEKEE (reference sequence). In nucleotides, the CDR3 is TGTGCCAGCAGCTTAAGAGGAGGTTACGAGCAGTACGTC. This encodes CASSLRGGYEQYV.

The CDR3 DNA is TGTGCCAGCCTGGACAGGGCTGGCACTGAAGCTTTCTTT. Encoded protein: CASLDRAGTEAFF. V and J are TRBV2 and TRBJ1-1; 8 bases are a match to TRBD1. This CDR3 spans 13 amino acids. CDR1 SNHLY and CDR2 FYNNEI come from the germline V gene. V shed 8 bases and J 4 bases; nucleotides not matched to a gene: 6.

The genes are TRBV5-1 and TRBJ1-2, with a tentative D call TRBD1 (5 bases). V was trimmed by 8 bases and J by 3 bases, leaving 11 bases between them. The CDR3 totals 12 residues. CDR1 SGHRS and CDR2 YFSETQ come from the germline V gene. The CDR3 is CASGQGYYGYTF. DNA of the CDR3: TGCGCCAGTGGGCAGGGATACTATGGCTACACCTTC.

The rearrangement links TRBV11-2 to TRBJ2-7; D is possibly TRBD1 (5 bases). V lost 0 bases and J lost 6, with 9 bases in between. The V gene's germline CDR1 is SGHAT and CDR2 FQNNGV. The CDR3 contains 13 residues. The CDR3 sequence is CASSLEWGGEQYV. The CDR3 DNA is TGTGCCAGCAGCTTAGAGTGGGGCGGCGAGCAGTACGTC.

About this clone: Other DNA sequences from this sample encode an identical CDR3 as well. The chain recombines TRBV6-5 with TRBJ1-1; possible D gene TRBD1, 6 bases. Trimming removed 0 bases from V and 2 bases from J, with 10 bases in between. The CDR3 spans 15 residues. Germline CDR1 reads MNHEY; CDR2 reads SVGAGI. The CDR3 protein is CASSYSKGVNTEAFF. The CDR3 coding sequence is TGTGCCAGCAGTTACTCGAAGGGGGTTAACACTGAAGCTTTCTTT.

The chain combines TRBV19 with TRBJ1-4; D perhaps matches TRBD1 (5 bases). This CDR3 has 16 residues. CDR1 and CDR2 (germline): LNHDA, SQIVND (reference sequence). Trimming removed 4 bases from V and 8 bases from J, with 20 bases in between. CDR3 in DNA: TGTGCCAGTAGTAGGAGTGTGACAGTTCCGGCGGAAAAACTGTTTTTT. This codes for CASSRSVTVPAEKLFF.

The CDR3 protein is CASSYRQGTGTEAFF. CDR3 nucleotides: TGCGCCAGCAGCTACAGACAGGGTACGGGCACTGAAGCTTTCTTT. The chain joins TRBV5-1 to TRBJ1-1, with TRBD1 matching over 7 bases. After removal of 3 bases from V and 4 bases from J, the junction contained 9 bases not matched to a gene. The CDR3 spans 15 residues. Per germline, CDR1 SGHRS and CDR2 YFSETQ. Full variable domain (remainder filled in from reference TRBV5-1 and TRBJ1-1): KAGVTQTPRYLIKTRGQQVTLSCSPISGHRSVSWYQQTPGQGLQFLFEYFSETQRNKGNFPGRFSGRQFSNSRSEMNVSTLELGDSALYLCASSYRQGTGTEAFFGQGTRLTVV.